This T cell receptor (beta chain) was obtained from a study of early T cells in non-severe SARS-CoV-2 infection. Only a few counts were recorded for this clonotype. Per the germline V gene, CDR1 is KGHDR and CDR2 is SFDVKD. This CDR3 has 13 amino acids. V was pared by 10 bases and J by 10 bases, with 3 bases of the junction left unmatched. Individual cDNA molecules were tagged with unique molecular identifiers. MiXCR, run by TCRdb on the 5' RACE reads, gives a single entry per CDR3 protein. The sample holds about 110,000 distinct CDR3 sequences, around 10% seen once. This clonotype originated in an adult who was a healthcare worker with PCR-confirmed SARS-CoV-2 infection or an uninfected control (not recorded which). The V gene is TRBV24-1, the J gene TRBJ2-1; 16 nucleotides align to TRBD2. The sequenced sample consisted of whole blood. As DNA, the CDR3 is TGTGCCACGGGACTAGCGGGAGGGCGGGAGCAGTTCTTC. Amino acid sequence: CATGLAGGREQFF.